Below are 27 T cell receptor beta chains sequenced from a single sample in a study of cytomegalovirus exposure and HLA in healthy donors. Primers for the PCR totalled 60 Vbeta and 13 Jbeta. Assay used: immunoSEQ multiplex PCR; TCRdb lists only in-frame clones, some missing. The table lists around 150,000 clones, 80% to 90% of them singletons. Sequenced sample: PBMCs. Receptors originate from a woman in her thirties in good health and CMV-seropositive.

This sequence joins TRBV2 and TRBJ2-3; the D is unclear. Germline CDR1 SNHLY, CDR2 FYNNEI. V was trimmed by 6 bases and J by 0 bases, leaving 4 bases between them. CDR3 length equals 12 residues. CDR3 bases: TGTGCCAGCAGAGCTAGCACAGATACGCAGTATTTT. Its translation: CASRASTDTQYF. The complete variable domain, with remaining parts taken from reference TRBV2 and TRBJ2-3, reads EPEVTQTPSHQVTQMGQEVILRCVPISNHLYFYWYRQILGQKVEFLVSFYNNEISEKSEIFDDQFSVERPDGSNFTLKIRSTKLEDSAMYFCASRASTDTQYFGPGTRLTVL.

By sample share, this clone is large. The chain joins TRBV14 to TRBJ2-1; a possible D gene is TRBD1 (5 bases). The CDR3 loop spans 13 amino acids. Germline lookup yields CDR1 SGHDN and CDR2 FVKESK. V shed 3 bases and J shed 9 bases, with 12 bases lying between them. The CDR3 protein is CASSQYRNGEQFF. For the CDR3, the DNA is TGTGCCAGCAGCCAGTACAGGAATGGTGAGCAGTTCTTC.

The chain recombines TRBV6-6 with TRBJ1-3, with no clear D. Germline CDR1 is MNHNY and CDR2 is SVGAGI (reference sequence). V was trimmed by 4 bases and J by 0 bases, leaving 10 bases between them. The CDR3 is 15 residues long. CDR3 coding DNA: TGTGCCAGCAGTTCCCATCTTAGCTCTGGAAACACCATATATTTT. Protein: CASSSHLSSGNTIYF.

On this clone itself: Since no conserved phenylalanine or tryptophan closes the CDR3, a read error is the likely cause. J is TRBJ1-2 and V is TRBV10-3, with 7 nucleotides matching TRBD1. The CDR3 consists of 14 residues. The germline gives CDR1 ENHRY, CDR2 SYGVKD. The junction had 4 bases not matched to a gene; V was cut back by 2 bases and J by 4 bases. CDR3 residues: CAISEAAGGYGYTL. The CDR3 DNA sequence: TGTGCCATCAGTGAGGCGGCAGGGGGCTATGGCTACACCCTC.

The chain uses TRBV6-1 and TRBJ1-5, with D possibly matching TRBD1 (5 bases). V gave up 6 bases and J gave up 6 bases, with 15 bases separating them. CDR1 and CDR2 from the germline V gene are MNHNS and SASEGT. The CDR3 is 14 residues long. The CDR3 is CASSRQSTGQPQHF. In DNA form, the CDR3 reads TGTGCCAGCAGCAGGCAAAGTACAGGTCAGCCCCAGCATTTT.

The CDR3: CASTANRGYGYTF. The CDR3 DNA follows: TGTGCCAGCACCGCAAACAGGGGGTATGGCTACACCTTC. V is TRBV6-6 and J is TRBJ1-2, with 8 bases that match TRBD1. The CDR3 extends over 13 amino acids. Germline CDR1 is MNHNY and CDR2 is SVGAGI (reference sequence). V lost 7 bases to trimming and J lost 5 bases; unmatched junction nucleotides: 6.

The rearrangement joins TRBV5-6 to TRBJ1-4; D is unclear. V was pared by 4 bases and J by 8 bases, with 12 bases between. The CDR3 is 13 amino acids. In germline, CDR1 is SGHDT, CDR2 YYEEEE. CDR3 coding DNA: TGTGCCAGCAGCCGAGGGCTGACAGAAAAACTGTTTTTT. It is translated as CASSRGLTEKLFF.

The CDR3 here is CASSQDDRGPVYHEKLFF. The DNA of the CDR3 is TGCGCCAGCAGCCAAGATGACAGGGGGCCGGTGTATCATGAAAAACTGTTTTTT. The chain links TRBV4-1 to TRBJ1-4; TRBD1 aligns across 10 bases. Trimming took 0 bases from V and 6 from J; bases not matched to a gene: 10. The CDR3 has 18 residues. Germline CDR1 and CDR2: MGHRA and YSYEKL.

CDR3 bases: TGTGCCAGCAGCTTAGAGCGGGGGGGCCCTTCAGACAATGAGCAGTTCTTC. This encodes CASSLERGGPSDNEQFF. The chain carries TRBV11-2 and TRBJ2-1; 9 bases align to TRBD2. The CDR3 loop spans 17 amino acids. Germline assignment: CDR1 SGHAT and CDR2 FQNNGV. V gave up 0 bases and J gave up 5 bases; unmatched junction bases: 8.

The CDR3 nucleotides read TGTGCCAGGGGCCGATCCGGGAAACCCTACGAGCAGTACTTC. This sequence encodes CARGRSGKPYEQYF. V usage is TRBV2 and J usage is TRBJ2-7; maybe TRBD2 (5 bases). The CDR3 contains 14 residues. The germline CDR1 and CDR2 sequences are SNHLY and FYNNEI. V was trimmed by 9 bases and J by 2 bases, leaving 17 bases between them.

The rearrangement joins TRBV7-6 to TRBJ2-3, with a possible D match to TRBD2 (5 bases). The germline V and J ends were trimmed by 1 base and 4 bases, with 12 bases remaining between them. This CDR3 spans 15 amino acids. The germline V gene has CDR1 SGHVS and CDR2 FNYEAQ. CDR3 DNA: TGTGCCAGCAGCTTAGTGGACTCCCCCCCAGATACGCAGTATTTT. Residues: CASSLVDSPPDTQYF.

The CDR3, as DNA: TGTGCCAGCAGTTTGGGCGGGACGGGTTCCTACGAGCAGTACTTC. Encoded protein: CASSLGGTGSYEQYF. The V gene is TRBV28, the J gene TRBJ2-7, with D perhaps TRBD2 (6 bases). Trimming took 3 bases from V and 1 from J, leaving 13 bases between them. Germline V gene sequence: CDR1 MDHEN, CDR2 SYDVKM. The CDR3 spans 15 residues.

V and J are TRBV27 and TRBJ2-3, with a weak D call TRBD1 (5 bases). V gave up 2 bases and J gave up 3 bases, with 12 bases separating them. The CDR3 loop spans 15 amino acids. The V gene's germline CDR1 is MNHEY and CDR2 SMNVEV (reference sequence). CDR3 in amino acids: CASSLSLAGTDTQYF. As DNA, the CDR3 is TGTGCCAGCAGTTTAAGTCTTGCAGGGACAGATACGCAGTATTTT.

This clone showed up just a few times. This sample also contains other DNA sequences that code for the same CDR3. J is TRBJ2-1 and V is TRBV6-6; D might be TRBD1 (6 bases). The V gene lost 3 bases and the J gene lost 3 bases, with 9 bases spanning the gap. Germline V gene sequence: CDR1 MNHNY, CDR2 SVGAGI (reference sequence). The CDR3 is made up of 14 amino acids. CDR3 coding DNA: TGTGCCAGCAGTTATGGGGGCCGCTACAATGAGCAGTTCTTC. This gives the protein CASSYGGRYNEQFF.

The chain is built from TRBV4-2 and TRBJ2-3, with 16 bases lining up with TRBD2. V shed 6 bases and J 7 bases; nucleotides not matched to a gene: 10. Germline V gene data show CDR1 as LGHNA and CDR2 as YNFKEQ. This CDR3 is built from 17 residues. Here the CDR3 DNA reads TGTGCCAGCAGTCGAACCGGGACTAGCGGGGGGGCCAATACGCAGTATTTT. This encodes CASSRTGTSGGANTQYF.

This clone came up a few times. The V and J genes are TRBV7-8 and TRBJ2-7; 7 positions match TRBD1. The CDR3 has 13 residues. The J segment lost 2 bases and the V segment lost 6 bases, leaving 4 bases of the junction unmatched. CDR1 is SGHVS and CDR2 is FQNEAQ in the germline V gene. In nucleotides, the CDR3 is TGTGCCAGCAGGGACAGGCCGGCCTACGAGCAGTACTTC. It translates to CASRDRPAYEQYF.

The sample holds a few counts of this clone. The rearrangement joins TRBV4-2 to TRBJ1-3, with 9 nucleotides matching TRBD1. Germline V CDR1 and CDR2: LGHNA, YNFKEQ. The CDR3 is 16 amino acids. J lost 4 bases, V lost 0 bases, and 4 bases had no gene match. The CDR3 spells CASSQDSGTGGNTIYF. The CDR3 region has the DNA TGTGCCAGCAGCCAAGATTCCGGGACAGGGGGAAACACCATATATTTT.

The CDR3 bases are TGTGCCAGCAGCTCGCGGCTCACAGATACGCAGTATTTT. Translation: CASSSRLTDTQYF. The genes are TRBV5-6 and TRBJ2-3; no clear D gene. The ends were cut back, 3 bases at V and 2 bases at J, with 7 bases in the middle. From germline, CDR1 is SGHDT and CDR2 YYEEEE. This CDR3 is 13 amino acids long.

This chain links TRBV9 with TRBJ2-1; 8 bases line up with TRBD1. The CDR3 is 15 residues long. V lost 1 base, J lost 1 base, and 1 base stayed unmatched. Germline assignment: CDR1 SGDLS and CDR2 YYNGEE. CDR3 bases: TGTGCCAGCAGCGTACAGGGGGCATCCTACAATGAGCAGTTCTTC. This encodes CASSVQGASYNEQFF. The full variable domain, completed using reference TRBV9 and TRBJ2-1, is DSGVTQTPKHLITATGQRVTLRCSPRSGDLSVYWYQQSLDQGLQFLIQYYNGEERAKGNILERFSAQQFPDLHSELNLSSLELGDSALYFCASSVQGASYNEQFFGPGTRLTVL.

The sample holds a few counts of this clone. The chain recombines TRBV29-1 with TRBJ1-5, with 12 positions matching TRBD1. Germline V lookup: CDR1 SQVTM, CDR2 ANQGSEA. CDR3 size: 14 residues. V trimming: 7 bases; J trimming: 2 bases; junction bases outside the gene matches: 3. The CDR3 nucleotides are TGCAGCGCCGGGACAGGGGGCGGCAATCAGCCCCAGCATTTT. Residues: CSAGTGGGNQPQHF.

This clone came up a few times. The chain employs TRBV6-4 and TRBJ1-1, with D perhaps TRBD1 (6 bases). Trimming removed 3 bases at V and 1 base at J, with 15 bases between. The CDR3 has 16 residues. Looked up from germline, CDR1 is MRHNA and CDR2 is SNTAGT. The CDR3 is CASSELMGHPNTEAFF. In nucleotides, the CDR3 is TGTGCCAGCAGTGAATTAATGGGACACCCGAACACTGAAGCTTTCTTT.

The V gene is TRBV2, the J gene TRBJ1-5; perhaps TRBD1 as D (6 bases). CDR3 size: 14 residues. The V end was cut by 6 bases, the J end by 0 bases, with 9 bases between. CDR1 is SNHLY, CDR2 FYNNEI, per germline. The CDR3: CASSSQGSNQPQHF. CDR3 bases: TGTGCCAGCAGCTCACAGGGTAGCAATCAGCCCCAGCATTTT. The complete variable domain, with remaining parts taken from reference TRBV2 and TRBJ1-5, reads EPEVTQTPSHQVTQMGQEVILRCVPISNHLYFYWYRQILGQKVEFLVSFYNNEISEKSEIFDDQFSVERPDGSNFTLKIRSTKLEDSAMYFCASSSQGSNQPQHFGDGTRLSIL.

V is TRBV6-5 and J is TRBJ1-6; the D is unclear. The CDR3 runs to 13 residues. V lost 5 bases to trimming and J lost 9 bases, with 11 bases between them. Germline V gene data show CDR1 as MNHEY and CDR2 as SVGAGI. CDR3 sequence (DNA): TGTGCCAGCAGTAAGACAAGGTCTTCACCCCTCCACTTT. This gives the protein CASSKTRSSPLHF.

The gene calls are TRBV19 and TRBJ1-2; 7 bases align to TRBD1. V shed 7 bases, J shed 6 bases, and the junction held 8 bases outside the gene matches. The CDR3 loop spans 13 amino acids. Germline CDR1 reads LNHDA; CDR2 reads SQIVND (reference sequence). In DNA form, the CDR3 reads TGTGCCAGTACGCCGGGACAGATTCATGGCTACACCTTC. Translated: CASTPGQIHGYTF.

Only one count was recorded for this clone. The rearrangement uses TRBV5-4 and TRBJ1-6; D gene uncertain. This CDR3 region has 15 residues. CDR1 is SGHNT and CDR2 is YYREEE in the germline V gene (reference sequence). V gave up 4 bases and J gave up 12 bases, with 20 bases separating them. The CDR3: CASSPGVLPRGPLHF. The CDR3 nucleotides read TGTGCCAGCAGCCCTGGCGTTCTCCCGCGGGGACCCCTCCACTTT.

This clone appeared a few times. The chain employs TRBV19 and TRBJ1-2; 9 bases match TRBD1. The CDR3 has 16 residues. The germline V gene has CDR1 LNHDA and CDR2 SQIVND (reference sequence). Trimming removed 4 bases from V and 0 bases from J; junction bases left unmatched: 6. CDR3 sequence reads: CASSTGTGRPNYGYTF. The CDR3 DNA follows: TGTGCCAGTAGTACTGGGACAGGGAGGCCTAACTATGGCTACACCTTC.

In DNA, the CDR3 is TGTGCCATCAGTGAGTCGGGAGCCAACGGAAACACCATATATTTT. Translating gives CAISESGANGNTIYF. V usage is TRBV10-3 and J usage is TRBJ1-3; the D is unclear. Germline V gives CDR1 ENHRY, CDR2 SYGVKD. CDR3 size: 15 residues. Trimming took off 0 bases at V and 4 bases at J, with 10 bases between the two ends.